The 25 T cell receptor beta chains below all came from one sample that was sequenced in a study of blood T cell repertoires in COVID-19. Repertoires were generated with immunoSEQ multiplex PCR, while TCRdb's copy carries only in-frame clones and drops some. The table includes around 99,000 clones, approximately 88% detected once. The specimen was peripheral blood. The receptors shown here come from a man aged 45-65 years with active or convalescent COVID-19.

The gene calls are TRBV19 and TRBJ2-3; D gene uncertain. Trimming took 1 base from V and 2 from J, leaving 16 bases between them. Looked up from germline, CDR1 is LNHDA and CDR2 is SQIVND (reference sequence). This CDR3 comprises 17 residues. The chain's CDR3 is CASSIGRQLSSTDTQYF. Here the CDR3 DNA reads TGTGCCAGTAGTATAGGTCGCCAACTTTCTTCCACAGATACGCAGTATTTT.

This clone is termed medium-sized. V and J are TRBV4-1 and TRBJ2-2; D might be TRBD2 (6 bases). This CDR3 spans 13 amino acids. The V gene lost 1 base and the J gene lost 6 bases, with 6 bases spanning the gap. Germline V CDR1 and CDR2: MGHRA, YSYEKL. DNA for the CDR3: TGCGCCAGCAGCCAAGGACTAGCCGGGGAGCTGTTTTTT. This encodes CASSQGLAGELFF.

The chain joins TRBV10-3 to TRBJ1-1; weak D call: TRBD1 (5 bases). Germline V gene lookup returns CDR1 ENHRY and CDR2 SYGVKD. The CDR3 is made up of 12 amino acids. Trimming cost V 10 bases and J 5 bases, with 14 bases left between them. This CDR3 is CATNEGTTEAFF. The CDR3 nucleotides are TGTGCCACCAATGAGGGGACTACTGAAGCTTTCTTT.

CDR3 nucleotide sequence: TGTGCCAGCAGCCAACCGACAGAGAACACTGAAGCTTTCTTT. It is translated as CASSQPTENTEAFF. The chain couples TRBV3-1 (or the pseudogene TRBV3-2) to TRBJ1-1, with TRBD1 as a possible D gene (5 bases). CDR3 size: 14 residues. The V gene lost 2 bases and the J gene lost 1 base, with 8 bases spanning the gap. CDR1 is LGHDT, CDR2 YNNKEL, per germline (reference sequence).

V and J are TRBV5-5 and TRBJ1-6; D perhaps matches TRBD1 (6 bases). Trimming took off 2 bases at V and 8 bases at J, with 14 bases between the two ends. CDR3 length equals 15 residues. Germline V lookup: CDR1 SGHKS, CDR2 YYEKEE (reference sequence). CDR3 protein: CASSFESGVDSPLHF. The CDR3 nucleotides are TGTGCCAGCAGCTTCGAGTCAGGGGTCGATTCACCCCTCCACTTT.

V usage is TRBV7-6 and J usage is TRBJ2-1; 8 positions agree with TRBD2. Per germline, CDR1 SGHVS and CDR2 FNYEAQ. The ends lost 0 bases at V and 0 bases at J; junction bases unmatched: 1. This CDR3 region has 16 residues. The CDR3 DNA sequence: TGTGCCAGCAGCTTAGCCGGGACTAGCTCCTACAATGAGCAGTTCTTC. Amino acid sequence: CASSLAGTSSYNEQFF.

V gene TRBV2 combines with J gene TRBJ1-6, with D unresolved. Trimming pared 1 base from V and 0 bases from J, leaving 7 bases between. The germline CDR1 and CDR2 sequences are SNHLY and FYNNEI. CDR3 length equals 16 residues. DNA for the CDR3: TGTGCCAGCAGTGAAGGTGGCAGCTCCTATAATTCACCCCTCCACTTT. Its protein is CASSEGGSSYNSPLHF.

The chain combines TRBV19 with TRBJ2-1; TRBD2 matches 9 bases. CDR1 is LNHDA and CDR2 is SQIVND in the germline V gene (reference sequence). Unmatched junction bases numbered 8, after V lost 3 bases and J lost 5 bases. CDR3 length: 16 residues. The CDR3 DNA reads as TGTGCCAGTAGTATCGCAGCGGGAGGTTCCCACAATGAGCAGTTCTTC. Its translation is CASSIAAGGSHNEQFF.

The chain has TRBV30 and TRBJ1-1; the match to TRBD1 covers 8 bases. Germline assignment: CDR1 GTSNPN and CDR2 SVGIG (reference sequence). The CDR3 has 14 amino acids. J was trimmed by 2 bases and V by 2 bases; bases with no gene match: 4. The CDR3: CAWSSDRANTEAFF. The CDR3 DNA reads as TGTGCCTGGAGTTCGGACAGGGCTAACACTGAAGCTTTCTTT.

The CDR3 DNA is TGCGCCAGCAGCAGGGGACAGGGTGAAGAGACCCAGTACTTC. Translation gives CASSRGQGEETQYF. The genes are TRBV4-1 and TRBJ2-5, with 9 bases identical to TRBD1. The CDR3 is 14 amino acids. V shed 5 bases, J shed 3 bases, and the junction held 4 bases outside the gene matches. Germline CDR1 reads MGHRA; CDR2 reads YSYEKL.

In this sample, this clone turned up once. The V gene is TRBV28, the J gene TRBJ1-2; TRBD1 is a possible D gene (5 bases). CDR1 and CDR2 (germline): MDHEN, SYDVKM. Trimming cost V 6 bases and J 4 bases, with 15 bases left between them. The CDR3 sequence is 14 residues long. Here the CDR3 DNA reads TGTGCCAGCAGCCCCCGGGGGACGGGCTATGGCTACACCTTC. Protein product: CASSPRGTGYGYTF.

The CDR3 region is CASSLRRDRNTDTQYF. Here the CDR3 DNA reads TGCGCCAGCAGCTTAAGACGGGACAGGAACACAGATACGCAGTATTTT. The chain is built from TRBV5-1 and TRBJ2-3, with 8 bases lining up with TRBD1. The CDR3 runs 16 residues. Germline-derived CDR1 and CDR2 are SGHRS and YFSETQ. V gave up 2 bases and J gave up 2 bases; unmatched junction bases: 7.

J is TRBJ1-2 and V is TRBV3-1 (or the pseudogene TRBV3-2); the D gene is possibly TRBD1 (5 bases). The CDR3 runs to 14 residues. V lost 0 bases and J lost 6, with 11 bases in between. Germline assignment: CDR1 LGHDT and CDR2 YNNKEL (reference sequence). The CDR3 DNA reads TGTGCCAGCAGCCAAGAAGGGGAAAGGAATGGCTACACCTTC. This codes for CASSQEGERNGYTF.

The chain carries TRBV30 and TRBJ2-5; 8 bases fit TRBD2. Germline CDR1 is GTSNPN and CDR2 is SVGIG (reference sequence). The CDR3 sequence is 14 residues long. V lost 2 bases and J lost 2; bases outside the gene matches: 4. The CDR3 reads CAWSTLAAQETQYF. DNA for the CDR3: TGTGCCTGGAGTACACTAGCGGCACAAGAGACCCAGTACTTC.

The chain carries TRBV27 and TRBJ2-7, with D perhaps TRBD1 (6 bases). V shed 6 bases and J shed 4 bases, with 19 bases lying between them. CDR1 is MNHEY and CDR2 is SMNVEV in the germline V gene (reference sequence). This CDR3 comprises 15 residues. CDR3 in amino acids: CASRRIPGAMYEQYF. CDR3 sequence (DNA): TGTGCCAGCAGGAGGATCCCAGGGGCCATGTACGAGCAGTACTTC.

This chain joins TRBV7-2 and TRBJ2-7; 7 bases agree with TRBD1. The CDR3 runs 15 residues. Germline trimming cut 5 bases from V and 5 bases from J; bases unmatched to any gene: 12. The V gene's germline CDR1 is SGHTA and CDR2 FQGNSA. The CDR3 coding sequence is TGTGCCAGCAGCCAAGAGACAGGGTTTGGGAACGAGCAGTACTTC. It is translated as CASSQETGFGNEQYF.

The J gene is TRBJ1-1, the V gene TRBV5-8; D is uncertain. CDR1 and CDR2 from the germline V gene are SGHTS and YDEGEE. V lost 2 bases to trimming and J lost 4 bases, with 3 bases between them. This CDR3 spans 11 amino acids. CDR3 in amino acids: CASSFSTEAFF. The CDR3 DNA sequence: TGTGCCAGCAGCTTCTCCACTGAAGCTTTCTTT.

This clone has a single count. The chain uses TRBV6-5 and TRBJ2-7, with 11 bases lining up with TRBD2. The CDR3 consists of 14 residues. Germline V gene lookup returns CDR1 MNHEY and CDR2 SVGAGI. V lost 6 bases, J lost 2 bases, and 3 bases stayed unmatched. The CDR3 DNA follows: TGTGCCAGCAGGGGACTAGCGGTAACCTACGAGCAGTACTTC. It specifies CASRGLAVTYEQYF.

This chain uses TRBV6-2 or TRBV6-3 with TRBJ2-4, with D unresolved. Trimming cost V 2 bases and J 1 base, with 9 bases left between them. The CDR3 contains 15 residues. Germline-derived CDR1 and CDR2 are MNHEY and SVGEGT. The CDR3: CASSYPVVAKNIQYF. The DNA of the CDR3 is TGTGCCAGCAGTTACCCCGTAGTTGCCAAAAACATTCAGTACTTC.

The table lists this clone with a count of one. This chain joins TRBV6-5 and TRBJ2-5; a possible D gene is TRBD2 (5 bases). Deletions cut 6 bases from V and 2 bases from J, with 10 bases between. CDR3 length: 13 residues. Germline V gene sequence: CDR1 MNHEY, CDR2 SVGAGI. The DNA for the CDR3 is TGTGCCAGCAGCTCAACTAGACAAGAGACCCAGTACTTC. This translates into CASSSTRQETQYF.

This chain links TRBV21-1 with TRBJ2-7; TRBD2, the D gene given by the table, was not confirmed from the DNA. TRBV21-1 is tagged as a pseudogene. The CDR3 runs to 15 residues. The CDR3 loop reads CASSKTGTSRYEQYF. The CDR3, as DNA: TGTGCCAGCAGCAAGACCGGGACTAGCAGATACGAGCAGTACTTC.

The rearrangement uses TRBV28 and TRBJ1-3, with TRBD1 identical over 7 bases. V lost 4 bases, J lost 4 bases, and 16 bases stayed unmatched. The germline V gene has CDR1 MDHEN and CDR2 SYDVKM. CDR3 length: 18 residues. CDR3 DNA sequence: TGTGCCAGCAGTTCCGGGACAGTCCGCAGTTTGAGGGGAAACACCATATATTTT. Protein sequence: CASSSGTVRSLRGNTIYF.

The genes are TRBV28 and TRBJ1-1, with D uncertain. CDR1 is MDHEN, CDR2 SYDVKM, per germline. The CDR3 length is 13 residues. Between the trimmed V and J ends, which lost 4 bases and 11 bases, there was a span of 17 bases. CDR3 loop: CASSSGLPPLAFF. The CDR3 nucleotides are TGTGCCAGCAGTTCGGGTCTACCACCGCTGGCTTTCTTT. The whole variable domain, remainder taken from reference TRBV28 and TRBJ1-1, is DVKVTQSSRYLVKRTGEKVFLECVQDMDHENMFWYRQDPGLGLRLIYFSYDVKMKEKGDIPEGYSVSREKKERFSLILESASTNQTSMYLCASSSGLPPLAFFGQGTRLTVV.

The CDR3, as DNA: TGTGCCAGCAGGCCTGACAGGGATCAGCCCCAGCATTTT. Encoded protein: CASRPDRDQPQHF. The chain combines TRBV6-5 with TRBJ1-5; TRBD1 agrees at 7 bases. This CDR3 is built from 13 residues. Trimming cost V 6 bases and J 5 bases; bases outside gene matches: 4. Germline V gives CDR1 MNHEY, CDR2 SVGAGI.

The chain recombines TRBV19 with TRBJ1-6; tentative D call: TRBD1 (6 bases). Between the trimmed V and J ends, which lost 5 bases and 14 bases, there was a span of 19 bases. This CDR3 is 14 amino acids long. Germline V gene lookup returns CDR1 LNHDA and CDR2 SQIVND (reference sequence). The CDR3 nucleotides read TGTGCCAGTAGTCGGGACCCCAGGGGTTTCACCCTCCACTTT. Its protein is CASSRDPRGFTLHF.